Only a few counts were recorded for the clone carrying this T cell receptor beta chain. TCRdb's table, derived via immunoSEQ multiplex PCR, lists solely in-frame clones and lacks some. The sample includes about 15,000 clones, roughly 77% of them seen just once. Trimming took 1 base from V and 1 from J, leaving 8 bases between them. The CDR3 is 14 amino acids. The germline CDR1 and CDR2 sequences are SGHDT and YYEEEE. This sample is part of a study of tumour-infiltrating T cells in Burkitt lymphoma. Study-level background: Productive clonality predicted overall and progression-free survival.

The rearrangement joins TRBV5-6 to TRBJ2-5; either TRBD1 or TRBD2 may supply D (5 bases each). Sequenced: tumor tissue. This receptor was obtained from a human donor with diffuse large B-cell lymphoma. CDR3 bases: TGTGCCAGCAGCTTGAGGGACGGCCAAGAGACCCAGTACTTC. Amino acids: CASSLRDGQETQYF.